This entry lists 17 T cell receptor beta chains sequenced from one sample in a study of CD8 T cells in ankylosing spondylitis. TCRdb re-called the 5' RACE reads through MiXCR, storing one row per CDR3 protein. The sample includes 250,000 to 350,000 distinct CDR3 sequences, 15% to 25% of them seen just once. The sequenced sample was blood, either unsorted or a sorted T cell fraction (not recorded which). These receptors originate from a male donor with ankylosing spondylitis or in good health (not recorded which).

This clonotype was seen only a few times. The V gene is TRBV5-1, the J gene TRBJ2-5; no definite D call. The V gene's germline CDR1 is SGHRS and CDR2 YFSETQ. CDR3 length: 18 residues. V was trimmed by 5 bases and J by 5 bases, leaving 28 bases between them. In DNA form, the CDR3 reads TGCGCCAGCAGTATCCCCCGCGGTTTTTCTCGATCTGAGGAGACCCAGTACTTC. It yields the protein CASSIPRGFSRSEETQYF.

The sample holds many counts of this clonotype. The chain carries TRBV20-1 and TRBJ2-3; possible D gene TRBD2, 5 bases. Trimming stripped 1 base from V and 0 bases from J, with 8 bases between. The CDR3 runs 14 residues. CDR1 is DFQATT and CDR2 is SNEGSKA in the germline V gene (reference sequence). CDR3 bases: TGCAGTGCTAGAGTTGCGGGTAGCACAGATACGCAGTATTTT. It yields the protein CSARVAGSTDTQYF.

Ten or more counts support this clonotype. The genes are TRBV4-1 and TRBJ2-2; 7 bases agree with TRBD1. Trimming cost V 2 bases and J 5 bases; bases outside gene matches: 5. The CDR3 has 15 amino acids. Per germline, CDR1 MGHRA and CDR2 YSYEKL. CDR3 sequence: CASSQPHRGTGELFF. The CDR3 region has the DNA TGCGCCAGCAGCCAACCCCACAGGGGAACCGGGGAGCTGTTTTTT.

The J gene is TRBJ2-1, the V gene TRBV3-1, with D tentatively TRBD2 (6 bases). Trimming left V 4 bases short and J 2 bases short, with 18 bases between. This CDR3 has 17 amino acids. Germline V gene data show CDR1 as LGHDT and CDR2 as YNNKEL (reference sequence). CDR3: CASSRQPGTGPYNEQFF. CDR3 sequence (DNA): TGTGCCAGCAGCCGCCAACCCGGGACTGGACCCTACAATGAGCAGTTCTTC.

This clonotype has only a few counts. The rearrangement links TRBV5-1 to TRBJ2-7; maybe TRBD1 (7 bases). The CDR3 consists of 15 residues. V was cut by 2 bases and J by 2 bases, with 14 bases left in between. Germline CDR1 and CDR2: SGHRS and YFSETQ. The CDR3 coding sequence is TGCGCCAGCAGCTTCTCGCCAGGGGGGACCTACGAGCAGTACGTC. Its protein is CASSFSPGGTYEQYV.

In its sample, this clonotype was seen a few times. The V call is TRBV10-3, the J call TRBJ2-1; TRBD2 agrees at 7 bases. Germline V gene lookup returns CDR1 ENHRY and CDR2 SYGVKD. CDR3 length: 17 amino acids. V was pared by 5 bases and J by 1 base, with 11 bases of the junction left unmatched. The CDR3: CAISSTGGSLSYNEQFF. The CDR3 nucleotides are TGTGCCATCAGTTCAACGGGCGGGAGTCTGTCCTACAATGAGCAGTTCTTC.

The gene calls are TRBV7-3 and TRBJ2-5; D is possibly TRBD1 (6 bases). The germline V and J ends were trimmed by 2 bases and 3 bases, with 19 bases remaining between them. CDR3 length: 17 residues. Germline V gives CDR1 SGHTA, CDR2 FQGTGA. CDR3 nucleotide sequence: TGTGCCAGCAGCTTAGGCCCACCGAGGGGGTCAGAAGAGACCCAGTACTTC. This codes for CASSLGPPRGSEETQYF.

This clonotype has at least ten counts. The CDR3 region is CSARAPGQGYEQYV. The DNA for the CDR3 is TGCAGTGCTAGAGCCCCAGGACAGGGCTACGAGCAGTACGTC. The V and J genes are TRBV20-1 and TRBJ2-7, with TRBD1 matching 8 bases. Germline assignment: CDR1 DFQATT and CDR2 SNEGSKA (reference sequence). This CDR3 spans 14 amino acids. Trimming removed 1 base from V and 3 bases from J; junction bases left unmatched: 5.

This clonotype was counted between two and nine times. The CDR3 nucleotides are TGTGCCAGCAGCATAGGGACAGGGTCTATGCAGTATTTT. It codes for CASSIGTGSMQYF. The chain couples TRBV12-3 or TRBV12-4 to TRBJ2-3, with 9 bases lining up with TRBD1. Trimming took 6 bases from V and 11 from J; bases not matched to a gene: 9. This CDR3 is 13 amino acids long.

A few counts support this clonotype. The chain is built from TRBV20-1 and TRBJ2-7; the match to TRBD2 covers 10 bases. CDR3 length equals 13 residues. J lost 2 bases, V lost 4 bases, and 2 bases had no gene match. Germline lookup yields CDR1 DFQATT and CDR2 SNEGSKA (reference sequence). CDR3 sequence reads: CSAKRGGPYEQYV. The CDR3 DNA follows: TGCAGTGCTAAGCGGGGGGGCCCCTACGAGCAGTACGTC.

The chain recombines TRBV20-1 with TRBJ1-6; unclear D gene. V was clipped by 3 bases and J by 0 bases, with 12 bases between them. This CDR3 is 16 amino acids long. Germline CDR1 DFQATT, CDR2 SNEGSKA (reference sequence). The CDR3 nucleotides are TGCAGTGCTAGTGTACGAGGGAGCTCCTATAATTCACCCCTCCACTTT. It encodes CSASVRGSSYNSPLHF.

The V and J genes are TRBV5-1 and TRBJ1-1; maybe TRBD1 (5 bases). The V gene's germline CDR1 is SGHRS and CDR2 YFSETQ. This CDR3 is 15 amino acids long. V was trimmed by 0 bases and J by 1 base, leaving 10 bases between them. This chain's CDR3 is CASSLAGQENTEAFF. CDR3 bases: TGCGCCAGCAGCTTGGCTGGACAAGAGAACACTGAAGCTTTCTTT.

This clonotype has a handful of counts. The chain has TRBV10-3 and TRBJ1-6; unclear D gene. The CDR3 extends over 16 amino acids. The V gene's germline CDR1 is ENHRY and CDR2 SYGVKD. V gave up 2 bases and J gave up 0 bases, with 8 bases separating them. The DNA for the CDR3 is TGTGCCATCAGTGAGGAGCCCAGCTCCTATAATTCACCCCTCCACTTT. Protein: CAISEEPSSYNSPLHF.

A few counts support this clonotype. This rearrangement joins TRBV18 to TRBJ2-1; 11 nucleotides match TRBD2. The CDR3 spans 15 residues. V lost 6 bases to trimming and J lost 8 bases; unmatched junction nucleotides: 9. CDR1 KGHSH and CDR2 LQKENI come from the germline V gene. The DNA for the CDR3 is TGTGCCAGCTCTCCAACTAGCGGGAGTTCGGATGAGCAGTTCTTC. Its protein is CASSPTSGSSDEQFF.

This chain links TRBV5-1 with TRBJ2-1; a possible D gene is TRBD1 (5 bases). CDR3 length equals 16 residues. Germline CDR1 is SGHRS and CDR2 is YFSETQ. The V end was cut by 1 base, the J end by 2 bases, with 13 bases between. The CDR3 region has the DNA TGCGCCAGCAGCTTGAGTTTGGGCAGGGCCTACAATGAGCAGTTCTTC. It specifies CASSLSLGRAYNEQFF.

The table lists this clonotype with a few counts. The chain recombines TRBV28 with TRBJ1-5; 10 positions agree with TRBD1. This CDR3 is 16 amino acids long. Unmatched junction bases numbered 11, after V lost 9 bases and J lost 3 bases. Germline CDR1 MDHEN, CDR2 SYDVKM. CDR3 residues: CASKTGTGEDNQPQHF. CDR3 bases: TGTGCCAGTAAAACCGGGACAGGGGAGGACAATCAGCCCCAGCATTTT.

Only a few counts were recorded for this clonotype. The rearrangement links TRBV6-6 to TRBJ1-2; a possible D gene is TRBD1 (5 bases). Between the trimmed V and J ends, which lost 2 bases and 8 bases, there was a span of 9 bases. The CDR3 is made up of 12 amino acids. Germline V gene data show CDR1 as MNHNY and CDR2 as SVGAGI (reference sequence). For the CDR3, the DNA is TGTGCCAGCAGTTACGGGCGGGGCGGCTACACCTTC. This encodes CASSYGRGGYTF.